Following are 28 T cell receptor beta chains from one sample sequenced in a study of OX40 agonist ivuxolimab in advanced cancers. Assay used: immunoSEQ multiplex PCR; TCRdb lists only in-frame clones, some missing. In the table there are approximately 79,000 clones, around 92% of which are singletons. The sample was CD4+ or CD8+ T cells sorted from blood, taken in a trial of the OX40 agonist ivuxolimab. These receptors originate from an adult with an advanced solid tumor such as melanoma, head and neck, liver or kidney cancer.

This chain connects TRBV10-1 to TRBJ1-5; D is uncertain. The CDR3 loop spans 15 amino acids. Looked up from germline, CDR1 is WNHNN and CDR2 is SYGVQD (reference sequence). The V end was cut by 6 bases, the J end by 5 bases, with 17 bases between. CDR3 in amino acids: CASSRQRLTYQPQHF. As DNA, the CDR3 is TGCGCCAGCAGCCGCCAGAGGCTAACGTATCAGCCCCAGCATTTT.

The CDR3 protein is CASSPRWPRGGADTQYF. The CDR3 coding sequence is TGTGCCAGCAGCCCCAGGTGGCCGCGGGGGGGCGCAGATACGCAGTATTTT. This rearrangement joins TRBV7-3 to TRBJ2-3; TRBD2 aligns across 9 bases. Trimming took 5 bases from V and 4 from J; bases not matched to a gene: 13. The CDR3 consists of 17 residues. Germline lookup yields CDR1 SGHTA and CDR2 FQGTGA.

The V and J genes are TRBV30 and TRBJ1-4; D not certain. V lost 4 bases to trimming and J lost 0 bases, with 6 bases between them. The germline CDR1 and CDR2 sequences are GTSNPN and SVGIG (reference sequence). The CDR3 length is 13 residues. CDR3 residues: CAWTGTTNEKLFF. The CDR3 DNA reads as TGTGCCTGGACCGGGACAACTAATGAAAAACTGTTTTTT.

This rearrangement joins TRBV25-1 to TRBJ1-2; D uncertain. The CDR3 extends over 16 amino acids. Germline-derived CDR1 and CDR2 are MGHDK and SYGVNS. V dropped 4 bases and J dropped 3 bases, with 18 bases sitting between them. In DNA form, the CDR3 reads TGTGCCAGCAGTGTGGAGAGATATGAGGCTGACTATGGCTACACCTTC. Protein sequence: CASSVERYEADYGYTF.

This clone was counted a single time. The gene calls are TRBV7-8 and TRBJ2-7; D is possibly TRBD2 (6 bases). Per the germline V gene, CDR1 is SGHVS and CDR2 is FQNEAQ. Trimming took off 5 bases at V and 1 base at J, with 12 bases between the two ends. The CDR3 length is 14 residues. Written as DNA, the CDR3 is TGTGCCAGCAGCCCCCGCGGGGCGTCCTACGAGCAGTACTTC. This translates into CASSPRGASYEQYF. Full variable domain (outside the CDR3, taken from reference TRBV7-8 and TRBJ2-7): GAGVSQSPRYKVAKRGQDVALRCDPISGHVSLFWYQQALGQGPEFLTYFQNEAQLDKSGLPSDRFFAERPEGSVSTLKIQRTQQEDSAVYLCASSPRGASYEQYFGPGTRLTVT.

V and J are TRBV27 and TRBJ2-7, with D possibly matching TRBD2 (6 bases). V lost 7 bases and J lost 0, with 19 bases in between. Germline CDR1 MNHEY, CDR2 SMNVEV (reference sequence). The CDR3 spans 16 residues. The CDR3 nucleotides read TGTGCCAGCACCCCTTCGGGCGGGGCCCGCTCCTACGAGCAGTACTTC. It specifies CASTPSGGARSYEQYF.

The rearrangement joins TRBV10-3 to TRBJ1-4; D call uncertain. V dropped 4 bases and J dropped 0 bases, with 12 bases sitting between them. The CDR3 has 16 residues. CDR1 is ENHRY, CDR2 SYGVKD, per germline. The CDR3 reads CAISGSISATNEKLFF. Written as DNA, the CDR3 is TGTGCCATCAGTGGGTCCATAAGCGCAACTAATGAAAAACTGTTTTTT.

The V and J genes are TRBV30 and TRBJ1-1; D perhaps matches TRBD1 (5 bases). The V end was cut by 3 bases, the J end by 5 bases, with 10 bases between. This CDR3 spans 12 amino acids. Germline values: CDR1 GTSNPN, CDR2 SVGIG (reference sequence). The CDR3 region is CAWSVGGTEAFF. In nucleotides, the CDR3 is TGTGCCTGGAGCGTGGGGGGGACTGAAGCTTTCTTT.

The V gene is TRBV29-1, the J gene TRBJ2-2, with 10 bases lining up with TRBD1. The germline V gene has CDR1 SQVTM and CDR2 ANQGSEA. J lost 0 bases, V lost 5 bases, and 3 bases had no gene match. The length of the CDR3 is 15 residues. The DNA for the CDR3 is TGCAGCGTTTCGGACAGGGGGTCGAACACCGGGGAGCTGTTTTTT. It codes for CSVSDRGSNTGELFF.

CDR3 amino acids: CASMDPLYGYTF. CDR3 DNA sequence: TGTGCCAGCATGGACCCACTCTATGGCTACACCTTC. V usage is TRBV2 and J usage is TRBJ1-2, with D unclear. The CDR3 totals 12 residues. The ends were cut back, 7 bases at V and 4 bases at J, with 10 bases in the middle. Germline V CDR1 and CDR2: SNHLY, FYNNEI.

The rearrangement links TRBV5-1 to TRBJ1-1; no definite D call. The V end lost 7 bases, the J end lost 3 bases, and 10 bases lay between the germline ends. The CDR3 consists of 12 residues. Germline-derived CDR1 and CDR2 are SGHRS and YFSETQ. The CDR3 DNA is TGCGCCAGCGGACGGATGGACACTGAAGCTTTCTTT. Its translation: CASGRMDTEAFF.

This rearrangement joins TRBV5-1 to TRBJ2-7; TRBD2 is a possible D gene (6 bases). V was trimmed by 0 bases and J by 4 bases, leaving 8 bases between them. Germline loops: CDR1 SGHRS, CDR2 YFSETQ. The CDR3 contains 13 residues. The CDR3, as DNA: TGCGCCAGCAGCTTGGGTGCGGGGTACGAGCAGTACTTC. Protein: CASSLGAGYEQYF.

The chain has TRBV4-1 and TRBJ1-5, with no clear D. This CDR3 spans 13 amino acids. Per the germline V gene, CDR1 is MGHRA and CDR2 is YSYEKL. The V end lost 0 bases, the J end lost 9 bases, and 9 bases lay between the germline ends. The CDR3 here is CASSQEEAMPQHF. CDR3 nucleotides: TGCGCCAGCAGCCAAGAGGAGGCCATGCCCCAGCATTTT.

This clone came up a few times. The chain combines TRBV25-1 with TRBJ2-5; no clear D gene. Per germline, CDR1 MGHDK and CDR2 SYGVNS. The CDR3 covers 14 residues. Trimming removed 1 base from V and 5 bases from J, with 11 bases in between. The DNA of the CDR3 is TGTGCCAGCAGTGAATTGGGGTCGTATGAGACCCAGTACTTC. This sequence encodes CASSELGSYETQYF.

J is TRBJ1-2 and V is TRBV7-9; possibly TRBD1 for D (5 bases). The CDR3 runs to 15 residues. CDR1 SEHNR and CDR2 FQNEAQ come from the germline V gene (reference sequence). V was pared by 5 bases and J by 8 bases, with 21 bases between. CDR3 sequence (DNA): TGTGCCAGCAGCGTCGGGATTCCAGCCAACAGGGGCTACACCTTC. It is translated as CASSVGIPANRGYTF.

This rearrangement joins TRBV6-5 to TRBJ2-3, with unresolved D. Germline lookup yields CDR1 MNHEY and CDR2 SVGAGI. The V and J ends lost 6 bases and 0 bases respectively, with 4 bases between them. This CDR3 spans 12 amino acids. This CDR3 reads CASRTSTDTQYF. In DNA, the CDR3 is TGTGCCAGCAGGACTAGCACAGATACGCAGTATTTT.

The DNA for the CDR3 is TGTGCCAGCAGTTACTCCCCGGGGGTGGCCCATTACGGTAGTACCTTC. Protein product: CASSYSPGVAHYGSTF. This sequence joins TRBV6-5 and TRBJ1-2; weak D call: TRBD1 (5 bases). Germline CDR1 is MNHEY and CDR2 is SVGAGI. Trimming shortened V by 0 bases and J by 14 bases, and 25 bases separated the two germline ends. This CDR3 spans 16 amino acids.

The rearrangement joins TRBV6-1 to TRBJ2-2; 8 positions match TRBD2. This CDR3 region has 17 residues. After removal of 2 bases from V and 2 bases from J, the junction contained 7 bases not matched to a gene. Germline CDR1 and CDR2: MNHNS and SASEGT. CDR3 protein: CASSESILAANTGELFF. CDR3 DNA: TGTGCCAGCAGTGAATCGATACTAGCGGCAAACACCGGGGAGCTGTTTTTT.

The rearrangement joins TRBV6-1 to TRBJ1-2; D unclear. Trimming removed 11 bases from V and 8 bases from J, with 18 bases in between. This CDR3 is 12 amino acids long. Germline V CDR1 and CDR2: MNHNS, SASEGT. CDR3 sequence reads: CALRSGSGGYTF. The CDR3 DNA follows: TGTGCCCTCAGGAGCGGGAGTGGGGGCTACACCTTC.

This chain joins TRBV18 and TRBJ1-1, with D possibly matching TRBD1 (6 bases). Germline V gene lookup returns CDR1 KGHSH and CDR2 LQKENI. V lost 4 bases and J lost 5, with 17 bases in between. The length of the CDR3 is 15 residues. The CDR3 DNA follows: TGTGCCAGCTCACTGCTACTAAACGACAGGACTGAAGCTTTCTTT. This sequence encodes CASSLLLNDRTEAFF.

This clone appeared once. V is TRBV11-2 and J is TRBJ1-1; D uncertain. The germline V gene has CDR1 SGHAT and CDR2 FQNNGV. CDR3 length: 15 amino acids. Trimming removed 0 bases at V and 1 base at J, with 9 bases between. In DNA form, the CDR3 reads TGTGCCAGCAGCTTAGAACCCTCAAGGAACACTGAAGCTTTCTTT. This gives the protein CASSLEPSRNTEAFF.

V and J are TRBV27 and TRBJ2-1; 7 bases are shared with TRBD2. Germline assignment: CDR1 MNHEY and CDR2 SMNVEV (reference sequence). The CDR3 covers 16 residues. The ends lost 3 bases at V and 2 bases at J; junction bases unmatched: 7. The CDR3 is CASSLGGGPAYNEQFF. DNA of the CDR3: TGTGCCAGCAGTTTGGGCGGGGGTCCCGCCTACAATGAGCAGTTCTTC.

The chain uses TRBV6-1 and TRBJ1-1; 9 nucleotides match TRBD1. Germline V gene lookup returns CDR1 MNHNS and CDR2 SASEGT. This CDR3 contains 14 residues. Trimming removed 5 bases from V and 5 bases from J; junction bases left unmatched: 6. This CDR3 is CASSRQGGETEAFF. CDR3 coding DNA: TGTGCCAGCAGTCGACAGGGGGGGGAAACTGAAGCTTTCTTT.

This clone is large. The genes are TRBV7-6 and TRBJ2-7, with 7 bases identical to TRBD1. The CDR3 contains 14 residues. V lost 4 bases, J lost 1 base, and 4 bases stayed unmatched. CDR1 is SGHVS, CDR2 FNYEAQ, per germline. CDR3 nucleotide sequence: TGTGCCAGCAGCTCCGGGGACAGTTCCTACGAGCAGTACTTC. This translates into CASSSGDSSYEQYF.

The CDR3 loop is CASSSYYSGNTIYF. CDR3 sequence (DNA): TGTGCCAGCAGCTCCTACTACTCTGGAAACACCATATATTTT. The chain couples TRBV13 to TRBJ1-3, with D hard to call. Trimming left V 4 bases short and J 0 bases short, with 7 bases between. Germline lookup yields CDR1 PRHDT and CDR2 FYEKMQ (reference sequence). The CDR3 is made up of 14 amino acids.

J is TRBJ1-6 and V is TRBV6-1, with TRBD1 matching 9 bases. There are 14 residues in the CDR3. In germline, CDR1 is MNHNS, CDR2 SASEGT. V shed 3 bases, J shed 14 bases, and the junction held 8 bases outside the gene matches. Here the CDR3 DNA reads TGTGCCAGCAGTGATACAGGGGGCAGCCCCACCCTCCACTTT. Protein sequence: CASSDTGGSPTLHF.

V gene TRBV23-1 combines with J gene TRBJ2-3; D perhaps matches TRBD1 (6 bases). TRBV23-1 is an ORF, with its function uncertain. V shed 2 bases and J shed 14 bases, with 17 bases lying between them. This CDR3 comprises 13 residues. This chain's CDR3 is CASSQGSGTTPYF. Here the CDR3 DNA reads TGCGCCAGCAGTCAAGGGTCCGGGACAACCCCGTATTTT.

The gene calls are TRBV6-1 and TRBJ2-7; D possibly corresponds to TRBD1 (6 bases). V dropped 3 bases and J dropped 0 bases, with 12 bases sitting between them. This CDR3 has 15 residues. Germline V gene data show CDR1 as MNHNS and CDR2 as SASEGT. CDR3: CASSESTGLSYEQYF. Here the CDR3 DNA reads TGTGCCAGCAGTGAGTCGACAGGTCTCTCCTACGAGCAGTACTTC.